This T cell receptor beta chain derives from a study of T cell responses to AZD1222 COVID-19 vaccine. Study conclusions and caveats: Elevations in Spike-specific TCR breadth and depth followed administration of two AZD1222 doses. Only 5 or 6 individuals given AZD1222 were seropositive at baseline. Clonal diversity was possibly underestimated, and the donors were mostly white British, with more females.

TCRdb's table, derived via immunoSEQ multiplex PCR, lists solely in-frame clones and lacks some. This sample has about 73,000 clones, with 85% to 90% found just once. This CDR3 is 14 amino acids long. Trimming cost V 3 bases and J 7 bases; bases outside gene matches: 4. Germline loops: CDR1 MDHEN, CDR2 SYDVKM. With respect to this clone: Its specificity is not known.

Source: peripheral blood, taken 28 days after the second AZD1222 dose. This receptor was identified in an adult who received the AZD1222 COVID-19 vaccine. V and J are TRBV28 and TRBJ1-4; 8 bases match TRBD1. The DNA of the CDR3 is TGTGCCAGCAGTTTTACAGGGGGGCGTGAAAAACTGTTTTTT. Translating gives CASSFTGGREKLFF.